This T cell receptor beta chain appears in the sequencing data of a study of cytomegalovirus exposure and HLA in healthy donors. Study in general: The approximately 660 first-cohort repertoires shared a platform with the 120 validation repertoires, as reported in a later analysis. Broader study findings: Most sequenced TCRs were rare (though some public TCRs occurred in many donors).

Germline V CDR1 and CDR2: MDHEN, SYDVKM. CDR3 length equals 15 residues. V lost 3 bases to trimming and J lost 4 bases, with 10 bases between them. Profiling relied on immunoSEQ multiplex PCR, and the TCRdb table lists in-frame clones only, not all of them. The top ten clones hold approximately 1% of a sample with about 330,000 clones, roughly 87% of them seen once. Turning to this clone: The antigen is unknown.

Sequencing input: PBMCs. The origin of this receptor is a woman in her twenties or thirties in good health and CMV-seropositive. The chain combines TRBV28 with TRBJ1-6; D is uncertain. CDR3 DNA: TGTGCCAGCAGTTTTTCTGGCGGGTATAATTCACCCCTCCACTTT. The encoded protein is CASSFSGGYNSPLHF. Combining the CDR3 with reference TRBV28 and TRBJ1-6 gives the whole variable domain DVKVTQSSRYLVKRTGEKVFLECVQDMDHENMFWYRQDPGLGLRLIYFSYDVKMKEKGDIPEGYSVSREKKERFSLILESASTNQTSMYLCASSFSGGYNSPLHFGNGTRLTVT.